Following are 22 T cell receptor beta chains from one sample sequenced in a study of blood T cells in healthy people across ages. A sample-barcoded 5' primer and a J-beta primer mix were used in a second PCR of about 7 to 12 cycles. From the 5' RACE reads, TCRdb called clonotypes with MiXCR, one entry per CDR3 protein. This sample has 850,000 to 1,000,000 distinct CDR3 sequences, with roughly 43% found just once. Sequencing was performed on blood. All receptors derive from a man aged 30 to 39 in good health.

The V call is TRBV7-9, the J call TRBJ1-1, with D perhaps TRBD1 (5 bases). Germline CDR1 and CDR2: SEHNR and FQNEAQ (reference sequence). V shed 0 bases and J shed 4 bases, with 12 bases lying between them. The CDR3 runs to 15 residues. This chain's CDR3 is CASSLAGRGVTEAFF. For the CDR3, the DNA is TGTGCCAGCAGCTTAGCCGGGAGGGGAGTCACTGAAGCTTTCTTT.

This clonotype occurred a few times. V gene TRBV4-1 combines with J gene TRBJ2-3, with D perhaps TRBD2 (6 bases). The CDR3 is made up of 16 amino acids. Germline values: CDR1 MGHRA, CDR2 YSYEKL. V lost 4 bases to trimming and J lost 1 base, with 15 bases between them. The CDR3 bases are TGCGCCAGCAGCCGGATACCGGGACTTGGCACAGATACGCAGTATTTT. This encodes CASSRIPGLGTDTQYF.

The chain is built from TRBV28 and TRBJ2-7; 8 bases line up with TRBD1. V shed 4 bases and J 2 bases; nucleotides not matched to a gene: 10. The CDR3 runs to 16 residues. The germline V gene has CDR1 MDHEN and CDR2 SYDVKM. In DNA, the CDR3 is TGTGCCAGCAGTTCTATAGGGACAGGTCGCCCCTACGAGCAGTACTTC. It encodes CASSSIGTGRPYEQYF.

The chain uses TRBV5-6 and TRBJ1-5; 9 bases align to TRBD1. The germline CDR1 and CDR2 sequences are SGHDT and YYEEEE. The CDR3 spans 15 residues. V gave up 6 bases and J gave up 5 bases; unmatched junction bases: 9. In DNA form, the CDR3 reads TGTGCCAGCACCAAGACAGGGGGAGGTCATCAGCCCCAGCATTTT. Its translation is CASTKTGGGHQPQHF.

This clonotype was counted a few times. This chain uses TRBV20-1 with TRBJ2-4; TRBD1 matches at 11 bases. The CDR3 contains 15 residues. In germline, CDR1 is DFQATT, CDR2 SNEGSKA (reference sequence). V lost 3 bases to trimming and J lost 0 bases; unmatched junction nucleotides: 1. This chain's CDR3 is CSASGTGGAKNIQYF. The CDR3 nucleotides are TGCAGTGCTAGTGGGACAGGGGGAGCCAAAAACATTCAGTACTTC.

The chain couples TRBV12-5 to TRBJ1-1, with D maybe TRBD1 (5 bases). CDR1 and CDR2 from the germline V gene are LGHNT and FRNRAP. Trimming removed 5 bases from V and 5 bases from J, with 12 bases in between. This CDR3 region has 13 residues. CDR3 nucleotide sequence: TGTGCTAGTGGTCCATCAGGGATTACTGAAGCTTTCTTT. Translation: CASGPSGITEAFF.

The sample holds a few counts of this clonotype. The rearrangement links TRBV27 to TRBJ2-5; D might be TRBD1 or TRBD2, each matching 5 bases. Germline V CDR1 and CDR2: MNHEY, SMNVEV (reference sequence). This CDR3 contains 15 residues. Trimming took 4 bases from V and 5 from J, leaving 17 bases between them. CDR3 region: CASSSPGGGIETQYF. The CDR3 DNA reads TGTGCCAGCAGTTCTCCTGGGGGTGGGATTGAGACCCAGTACTTC.

In nucleotides, the CDR3 is TGTGCCACCGGGGGGCCGGGAGGCAATCAGCCCCAGCATTTT. This codes for CATGGPGGNQPQHF. V and J are TRBV15 and TRBJ1-5, with a tentative D call TRBD1 (6 bases). This CDR3 has 14 residues. Germline CDR1 is LNHNV and CDR2 is YYDKDF (reference sequence). V lost 8 bases, J lost 2 bases, and 13 bases lay in between.

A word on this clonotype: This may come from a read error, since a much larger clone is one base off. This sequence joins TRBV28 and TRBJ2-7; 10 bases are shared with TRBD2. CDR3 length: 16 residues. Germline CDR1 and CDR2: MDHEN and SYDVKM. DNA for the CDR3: TGTGTCAGCAGGATTGGTTCTAGCGGGGGATCCTACGAGCAGTACTTC. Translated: CVSRIGSSGGSYEQYF.

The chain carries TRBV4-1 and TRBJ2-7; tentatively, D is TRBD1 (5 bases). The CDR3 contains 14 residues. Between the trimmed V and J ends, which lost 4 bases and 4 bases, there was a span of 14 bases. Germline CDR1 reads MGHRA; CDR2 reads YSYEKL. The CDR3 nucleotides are TGCGCCAGCAGCCCCCAGACGCAGGGATACGAGCAGTACTTC. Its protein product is CASSPQTQGYEQYF.

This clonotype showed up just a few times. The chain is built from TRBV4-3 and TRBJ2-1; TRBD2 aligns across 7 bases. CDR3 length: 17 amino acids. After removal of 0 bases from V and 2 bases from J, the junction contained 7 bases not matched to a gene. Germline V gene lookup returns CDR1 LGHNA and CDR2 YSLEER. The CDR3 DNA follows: TGCGCCAGCAGCCAAGATCCGGAGCGGGGCACCTACAATGAGCAGTTCTTC. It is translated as CASSQDPERGTYNEQFF.

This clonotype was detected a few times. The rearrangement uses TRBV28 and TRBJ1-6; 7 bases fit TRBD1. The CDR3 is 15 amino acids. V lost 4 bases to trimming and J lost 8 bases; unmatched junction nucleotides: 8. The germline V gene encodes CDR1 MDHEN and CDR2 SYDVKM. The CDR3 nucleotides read TGTGCCAGCAGTTCGGTCGGGACAGCCCATTCACCCCTCCACTTT. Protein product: CASSSVGTAHSPLHF. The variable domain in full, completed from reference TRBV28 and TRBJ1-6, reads DVKVTQSSRYLVKRTGEKVFLECVQDMDHENMFWYRQDPGLGLRLIYFSYDVKMKEKGDIPEGYSVSREKKERFSLILESASTNQTSMYLCASSSVGTAHSPLHFGNGTRLTVT.

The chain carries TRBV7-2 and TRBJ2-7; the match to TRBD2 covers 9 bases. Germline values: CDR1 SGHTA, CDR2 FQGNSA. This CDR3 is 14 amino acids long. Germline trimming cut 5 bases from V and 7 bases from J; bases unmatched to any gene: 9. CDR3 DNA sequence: TGTGCCAGCAGCGCGACTAGCGGCGGCTGGGAGCAGTACTTC. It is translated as CASSATSGGWEQYF.

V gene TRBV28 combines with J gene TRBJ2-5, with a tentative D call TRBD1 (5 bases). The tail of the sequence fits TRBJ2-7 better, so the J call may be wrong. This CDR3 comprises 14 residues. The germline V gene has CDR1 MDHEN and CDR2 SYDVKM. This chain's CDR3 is CASSNRRLYYEQYF. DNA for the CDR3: TGTGCCAGCAGCAACAGGAGACTTTACTACGAGCAGTACTTC.

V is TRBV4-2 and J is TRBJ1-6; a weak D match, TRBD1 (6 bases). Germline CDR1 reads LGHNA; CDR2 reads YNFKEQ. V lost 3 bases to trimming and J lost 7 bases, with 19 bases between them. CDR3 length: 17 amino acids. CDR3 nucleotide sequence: TGTGCCAGCAGCCAGTCCTCCCCCGGGGGGCCCAATTCACCCCTCCACTTT. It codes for CASSQSSPGGPNSPLHF.

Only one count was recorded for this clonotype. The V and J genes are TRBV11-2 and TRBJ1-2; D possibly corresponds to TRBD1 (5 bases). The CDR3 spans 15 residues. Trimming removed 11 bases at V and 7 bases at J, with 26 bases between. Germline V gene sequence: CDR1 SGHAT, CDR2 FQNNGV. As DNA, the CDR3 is TGTGCCTACCAACCAAGTACCCACGGGGCGGGTGGCTACACCTTC. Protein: CAYQPSTHGAGGYTF.

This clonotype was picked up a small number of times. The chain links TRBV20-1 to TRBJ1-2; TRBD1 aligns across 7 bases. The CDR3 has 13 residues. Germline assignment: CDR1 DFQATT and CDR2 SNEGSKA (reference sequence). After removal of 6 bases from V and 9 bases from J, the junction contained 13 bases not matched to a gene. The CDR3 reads CSAGTDGIISYTF. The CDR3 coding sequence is TGCAGTGCCGGGACAGACGGGATTATTAGCTACACCTTC.

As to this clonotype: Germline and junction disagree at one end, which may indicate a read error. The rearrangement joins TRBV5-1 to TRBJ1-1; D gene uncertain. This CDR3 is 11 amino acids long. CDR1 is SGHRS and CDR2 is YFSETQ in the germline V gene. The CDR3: CASSLEREAFF. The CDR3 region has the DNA TGTGCCAGCAGCTTGGAAAGGGAAGCTTTCTTT.

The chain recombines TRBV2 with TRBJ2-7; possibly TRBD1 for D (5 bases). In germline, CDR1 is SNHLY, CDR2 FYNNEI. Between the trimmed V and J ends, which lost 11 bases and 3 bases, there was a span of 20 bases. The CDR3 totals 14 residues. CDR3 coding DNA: TGTGCCTCCGGTGCACAGGCCCCCCTCTACGAGCAGTACTTC. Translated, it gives CASGAQAPLYEQYF.

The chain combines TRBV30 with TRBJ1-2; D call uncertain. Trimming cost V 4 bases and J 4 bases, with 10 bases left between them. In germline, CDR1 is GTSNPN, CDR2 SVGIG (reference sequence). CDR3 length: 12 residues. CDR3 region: CAWTGNLYGYTF. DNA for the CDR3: TGTGCCTGGACGGGTAACCTCTATGGCTACACCTTC.

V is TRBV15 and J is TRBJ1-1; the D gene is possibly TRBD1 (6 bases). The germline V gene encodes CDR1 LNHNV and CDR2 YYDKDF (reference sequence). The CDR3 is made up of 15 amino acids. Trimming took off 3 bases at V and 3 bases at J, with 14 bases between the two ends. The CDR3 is CATSSSLQGYTEAFF. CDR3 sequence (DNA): TGTGCCACCAGCAGCTCATTACAGGGTTACACTGAAGCTTTCTTT.

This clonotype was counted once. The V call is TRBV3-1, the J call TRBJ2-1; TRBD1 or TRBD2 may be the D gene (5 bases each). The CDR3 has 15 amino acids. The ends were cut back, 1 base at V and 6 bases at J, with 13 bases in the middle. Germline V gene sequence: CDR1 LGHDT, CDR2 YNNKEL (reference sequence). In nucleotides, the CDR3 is TGTGCCAGCAGCCAAGTCATAGGGGCGGGCAATGAGCAGTTCTTC. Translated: CASSQVIGAGNEQFF.